The subject of this entry is one TCR beta chain. As yet, its antigen is unknown. This sample was included in a study of T-cell memory formation after mild COVID-19. Across the study: The two donors had largely donor-specific TCR clusters.

TCRdb reprocessed the 5' RACE reads via MiXCR and lists one record per CDR3 protein. The sample lists approximately 300,000 distinct CDR3 sequences; roughly 15% were seen once. Overall study results and limits: Second-wave clones reaching peak frequency on day 37 lacked confirmed SARS-CoV-2 specificity. Day 15 to 85 contractors were CD4/CD8 balanced; later expanders leaned CD4+. For contracting clones, CD4+ ones sat mainly in CM and EM, CD8+ in EMRA.

The CDR3 is 15 amino acids. The ends were cut back, 4 bases at V and 7 bases at J, with 19 bases in the middle. Germline CDR1 and CDR2: MGHRA and YSYEKL. Material: PBMCs or a T cell subset sorted from them (not recorded which). This rearrangement joins TRBV4-1 to TRBJ1-2, with D perhaps TRBD1 (5 bases). The TCR comes from a young man who had mild COVID-19 (a few samples of this study predate the infection). Cell type and time point are not known. CDR3 protein: CASSLLWDGLSGYTF. The DNA for the CDR3 is TGCGCCAGCAGCCTCCTCTGGGACGGTTTGAGTGGCTACACCTTC.